Listed below are T cell receptor beta chains from one sample, sequenced in a study of Ad26.COV2.S vaccination and SARS-CoV-2 variants. Sequencing was performed with immunoSEQ multiplex PCR; in TCRdb, only in-frame clones are kept and a portion is missing. In the table there are about 350,000 clones, around 89% of which are singletons. The material was peripheral blood, obtained in a trial of Ad26.COV2.S vaccine versus placebo. The receptor source for this set is a person between 18 and 59 years old who received the Ad26.COV2.S COVID-19 vaccine or a placebo. CDR3s include the opening cysteine and the closing phenylalanine or tryptophan. D genes are given only for firm matches. Where a row states a size, it is once, few, many or the class of an expanded clone; other rows omit it.

clone_size,j_call,v_call,d_call,cdr3_nt,cdr3_aa
.,TRBJ2-7,TRBV10-1,.,TGCGCCAGCAGCCTATCGGTCGAGCAGTACTTC,CASSLSVEQYF
.,TRBJ1-1,TRBV18,.,TGTGCCAGCTCACCCGTCCAGAACACTGAAGCTTTCTTT,CASSPVQNTEAFF
once,TRBJ2-3,TRBV10-3,TRBD1,TGTGCCATCACCCAGACAGGGGGCAGAGATACGCAGTATTTT,CAITQTGGRDTQYF
.,TRBJ1-1,TRBV28,.,TGTGCCAGCACGGGGGACGGGTCCCACACTGAAGCTTTCTTT,CASTGDGSHTEAFF
.,TRBJ1-2,TRBV5-1,.,TGCGCCAGCCTCCCTGGTGGGGGGCACTATGGCTACACCTTC,CASLPGGGHYGYTF
.,TRBJ2-5,TRBV15,TRBD1,TGTGCCACCAGCAGAGGTCGACAGGGGAAAGAGACCCAGTACTTC,CATSRGRQGKETQYF
.,TRBJ1-1,TRBV19,TRBD1,TGTGCCAGTAGTCTAGGGACAGTGAACACTGAAGCTTTCTTT,CASSLGTVNTEAFF
.,TRBJ2-4,TRBV7-2,TRBD2,TGTGCCAGCAGCTTCACTAGCGGGGGGTCCAAAAACATTCAGTACTTC,CASSFTSGGSKNIQYF
.,TRBJ1-2,TRBV7-9,TRBD1,TGTGCCAGCAGCTTAACCCCAACAGGGGCCCTAACTAACTATGGCTACACCTTC,CASSLTPTGALTNYGYTF
few,TRBJ1-5,TRBV12-3/TRBV12-4,.,TGTGCCAGCGGGTCGGGGAGCAATCAGCCCCAGCATTTT,CASGSGSNQPQHF
.,TRBJ2-7,TRBV7-9,.,TGTGCCAGCAGCAGGGAAGTCGAGCAGTACTTC,CASSREVEQYF
.,TRBJ1-1,TRBV2,.,TGTGCCAGCATTGGTACTCTCGTAGCTTTCTTT,CASIGTLVAFF
.,TRBJ2-5,TRBV21-1,.,TGTGCCAGCAGCTCTTGGACAGGAGAGACTCAAGAGACCCAGTACTTC,CASSSWTGETQETQYF
.,TRBJ1-6,TRBV30,.,TGTGCCTGGAGGTCAGCCGATAATTCACCCCTCCACTTT,CAWRSADNSPLHF
.,TRBJ2-3,TRBV11-2,.,TGTGCCAGCAGCTTAGCCATGGGGGGGCTGACAGATACGCAGTATTTT,CASSLAMGGLTDTQYF
once,TRBJ2-1,TRBV27,.,TGTGCCACCTACTCCCTGAGCGAGAGGGGCAGGCACAATGAGCAGTTCTTC,CATYSLSERGRHNEQFF